The clone carrying this TCR beta chain showed up just a few times. A J-beta primer mix and a sample-barcoded 5' primer were used in a second PCR of roughly 6 to 12 cycles. TCRdb re-derived calls from the 5' RACE reads in MiXCR, one entry per CDR3 protein. This sample has some 1.6 million distinct CDR3 sequences, with almost 35% found just once. Collection of ten milliliters of peripheral blood was performed for each donor. The data stem from a study of blood T cells in healthy people across ages. Study at large: Template switching caught about one barcoded beta molecule for each two T cells.

Sequencing was carried out using blood. The sequence derives from a woman in her 30s in good health.

The CDR3 coding sequence is TGTGCCAGCAGCCAAGATCAGCCCGCGGGGAGCCTGAGCACAGATACGCAGTATTTT. Its protein is CASSQDQPAGSLSTDTQYF. The chain combines TRBV4-2 with TRBJ2-3; D might be TRBD2 (6 bases). Germline values: CDR1 LGHNA, CDR2 YNFKEQ. This CDR3 contains 19 residues. The V end lost 0 bases, the J end lost 0 bases, and 19 bases lay between the germline ends.